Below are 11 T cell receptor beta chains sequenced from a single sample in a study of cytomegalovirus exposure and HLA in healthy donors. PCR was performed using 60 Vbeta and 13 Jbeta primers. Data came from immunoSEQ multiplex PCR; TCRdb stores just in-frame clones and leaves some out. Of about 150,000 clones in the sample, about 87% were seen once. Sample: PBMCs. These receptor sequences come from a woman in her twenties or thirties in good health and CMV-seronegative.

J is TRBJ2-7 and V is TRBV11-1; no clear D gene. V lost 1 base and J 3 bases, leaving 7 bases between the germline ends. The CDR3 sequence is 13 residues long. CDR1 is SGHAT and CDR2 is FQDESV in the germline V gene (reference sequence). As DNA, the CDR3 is TGTGCCAGCAGCTTAGTACGCAGCTACGAGCAGTACTTC. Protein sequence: CASSLVRSYEQYF.

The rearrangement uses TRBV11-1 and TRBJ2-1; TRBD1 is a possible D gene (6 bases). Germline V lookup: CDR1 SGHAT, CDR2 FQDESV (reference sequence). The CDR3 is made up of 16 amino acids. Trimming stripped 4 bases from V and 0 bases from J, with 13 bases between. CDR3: CASSYGQLSSYNEQFF. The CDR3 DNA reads TGTGCCAGCAGCTATGGACAGCTCTCCTCCTACAATGAGCAGTTCTTC.

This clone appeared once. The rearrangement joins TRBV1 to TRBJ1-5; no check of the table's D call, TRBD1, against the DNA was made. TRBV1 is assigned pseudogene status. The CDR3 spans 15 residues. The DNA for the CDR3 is TGCACCAGCAGCCTCCTGACAGGGACAAATCAGCCCCAGCATTTT. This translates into CTSSLLTGTNQPQHF.

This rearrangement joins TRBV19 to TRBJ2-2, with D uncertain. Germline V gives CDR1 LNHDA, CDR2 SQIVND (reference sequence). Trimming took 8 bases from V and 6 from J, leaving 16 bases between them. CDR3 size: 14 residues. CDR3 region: CASAGIEKAGELFF. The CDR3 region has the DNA TGTGCCAGTGCAGGAATTGAGAAAGCCGGGGAGCTGTTTTTT. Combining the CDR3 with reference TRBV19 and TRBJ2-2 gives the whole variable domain DGGITQSPKYLFRKEGQNVTLSCEQNLNHDAMYWYRQDPGQGLRLIYYSQIVNDFQKGDIAEGYSVSREKKESFPLTVTSAQKNPTAFYLCASAGIEKAGELFFGEGSRLTVL.

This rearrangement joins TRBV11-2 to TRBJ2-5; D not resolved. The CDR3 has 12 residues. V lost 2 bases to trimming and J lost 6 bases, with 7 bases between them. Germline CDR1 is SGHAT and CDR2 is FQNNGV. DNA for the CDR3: TGTGCCAGCAGCTTACTCCAGAAGACCCAGTACTTC. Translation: CASSLLQKTQYF.

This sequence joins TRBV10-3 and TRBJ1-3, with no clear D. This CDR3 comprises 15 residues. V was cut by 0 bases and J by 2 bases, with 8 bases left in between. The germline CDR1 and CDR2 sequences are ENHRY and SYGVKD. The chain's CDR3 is CAISESSGPGNTIYF. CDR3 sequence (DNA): TGTGCCATCAGTGAGTCGAGCGGGCCTGGAAACACCATATATTTT.

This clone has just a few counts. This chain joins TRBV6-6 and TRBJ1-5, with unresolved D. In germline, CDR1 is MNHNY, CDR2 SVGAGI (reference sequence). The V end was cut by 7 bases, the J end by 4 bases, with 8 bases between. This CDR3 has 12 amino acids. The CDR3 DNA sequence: TGTGCCAGCAAGGCGGAAAATCAGCCCCAGCATTTT. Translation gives CASKAENQPQHF.

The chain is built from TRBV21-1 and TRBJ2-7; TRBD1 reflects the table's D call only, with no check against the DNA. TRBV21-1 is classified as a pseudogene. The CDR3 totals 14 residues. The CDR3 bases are TGTGCCAGCAGCACGTCAACACCGTCCTACGAGCAGTACTTC. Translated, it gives CASSTSTPSYEQYF.

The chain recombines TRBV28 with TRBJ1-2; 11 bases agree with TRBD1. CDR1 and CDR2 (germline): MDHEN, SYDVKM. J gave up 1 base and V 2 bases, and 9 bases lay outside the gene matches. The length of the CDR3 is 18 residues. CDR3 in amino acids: CASSLEGQGVGNNYGYTF. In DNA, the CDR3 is TGTGCCAGCAGTTTAGAGGGACAGGGGGTAGGAAATAACTATGGCTACACCTTC.

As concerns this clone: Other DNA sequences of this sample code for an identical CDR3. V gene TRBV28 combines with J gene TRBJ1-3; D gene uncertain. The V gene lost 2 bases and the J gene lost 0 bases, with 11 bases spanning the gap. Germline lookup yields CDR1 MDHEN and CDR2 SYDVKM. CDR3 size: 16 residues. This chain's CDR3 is CASSLSTEYSGNTIYF. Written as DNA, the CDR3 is TGTGCCAGCAGTTTAAGCACAGAATACTCTGGAAACACCATATATTTT.

The CDR3 region has the DNA TGTGCCAGCAGCTTAGGACAGGGCGCTTCAGAGACCCAGTACTTC. Encoded protein: CASSLGQGASETQYF. The chain carries TRBV7-2 and TRBJ2-5; 7 nucleotides agree with TRBD1. The CDR3 covers 15 residues. Germline CDR1 reads SGHTA; CDR2 reads FQGNSA. The trim removed 1 base at V and 4 bases at J, leaving 6 bases unmatched.